Following are 9 T cell receptor beta chains from one sample sequenced in a study of T cell responses to AZD1222 COVID-19 vaccine. Repertoires were generated with immunoSEQ multiplex PCR, while TCRdb's copy carries only in-frame clones and drops some. The sample has approximately 170,000 clones, approximately 94% seen once. Source: peripheral blood, taken 28 days after the second AZD1222 dose. Receptors originate from an adult who received the AZD1222 COVID-19 vaccine.

On this clone: This same CDR3 is encoded by further DNA sequences in the sample. The J gene is TRBJ1-1, the V gene TRBV20-1; D unclear. Between the trimmed V and J ends, which lost 2 bases and 0 bases, there was a span of 1 base. This CDR3 contains 11 residues. The V gene's germline CDR1 is DFQATT and CDR2 SNEGSKA (reference sequence). The CDR3 coding sequence is TGCAGTGCTAGAATGAACACTGAAGCTTTCTTT. This encodes CSARMNTEAFF.

The chain carries TRBV4-2 and TRBJ2-3; 10 nucleotides align to TRBD2. In germline, CDR1 is LGHNA, CDR2 YNFKEQ. V lost 4 bases and J lost 4; bases outside the gene matches: 8. The CDR3 is 16 amino acids. The CDR3 loop reads CASSRTSGGRADTQYF. The CDR3, as DNA: TGTGCCAGCAGCCGGACTAGCGGAGGGAGGGCAGATACGCAGTATTTT.

The chain is built from TRBV7-9 and TRBJ1-4; D is unclear. Trimming cost V 0 bases and J 5 bases, with 13 bases left between them. The CDR3 totals 16 residues. In germline, CDR1 is SEHNR, CDR2 FQNEAQ (reference sequence). The CDR3 sequence: CASSLAPDGFNEKLFF. In nucleotides, the CDR3 is TGTGCCAGCAGCTTAGCCCCGGACGGTTTCAATGAAAAACTGTTTTTT.

The genes are TRBV6-5 and TRBJ2-2; no definite D call. Trimming shortened V by 6 bases and J by 1 base, and 12 bases separated the two germline ends. This CDR3 comprises 15 residues. Germline assignment: CDR1 MNHEY and CDR2 SVGAGI. CDR3 sequence: CASSYAPGNTGELFF. The CDR3 DNA is TGTGCCAGCAGCTACGCGCCCGGGAACACCGGGGAGCTGTTTTTT.

The V gene is TRBV6-2 or TRBV6-3, the J gene TRBJ2-2; TRBD2 is a possible D gene (7 bases). This CDR3 has 16 residues. V shed 2 bases and J shed 7 bases, with 17 bases lying between them. Germline lookup yields CDR1 MNHEY and CDR2 SVGEGT. The CDR3 DNA reads TGTGCCAGCAGTTACGGACTAGGGGGTCGGGTCGGGGAGCTGTTTTTT. Translated, it gives CASSYGLGGRVGELFF.

The chain links TRBV7-5 to TRBJ2-1; the table's TRBD2 call for D was not verified on the DNA. TRBV7-5 is termed a pseudogene. The CDR3 is 18 residues long. Here the CDR3 DNA reads TGTGTCAGAAGCTTTCGCGGGAGGGAAGGAATAACCTACAATGAGCAGTTCTTC. Residues: CVRSFRGREGITYNEQFF.

V is TRBV28 and J is TRBJ2-3, with a weak D call TRBD2 (6 bases). Germline V gene sequence: CDR1 MDHEN, CDR2 SYDVKM. The length of the CDR3 is 13 residues. Trimming stripped 5 bases from V and 6 bases from J, with 12 bases between. The CDR3: CASSPPGRDTQYF. CDR3 coding DNA: TGTGCCAGCAGTCCCCCGGGGAGGGATACGCAGTATTTT.

This rearrangement joins TRBV2 to TRBJ2-5; no definite D call. The CDR3 runs 11 residues. V was clipped by 6 bases and J by 2 bases, with 4 bases between them. CDR1 is SNHLY, CDR2 FYNNEI, per germline. The CDR3 sequence is CASRIQETQYF. CDR3 in DNA: TGTGCCAGCAGAATACAAGAGACCCAGTACTTC. Variable domain in full (rest from reference TRBV2 and TRBJ2-5): EPEVTQTPSHQVTQMGQEVILRCVPISNHLYFYWYRQILGQKVEFLVSFYNNEISEKSEIFDDQFSVERPDGSNFTLKIRSTKLEDSAMYFCASRIQETQYFGPGTRLLVL.

The chain combines TRBV27 with TRBJ1-2; D is perhaps TRBD1 (5 bases). The germline V and J ends were trimmed by 8 bases and 4 bases, with 14 bases remaining between them. CDR1 and CDR2 from the germline V gene are MNHEY and SMNVEV (reference sequence). This CDR3 has 13 residues. The CDR3 is CASGDGRGYGYTF. CDR3 DNA: TGTGCCAGCGGGGACGGGAGGGGCTATGGCTACACCTTC.